This T cell receptor beta chain was profiled in a study of a mutant IDH1 vaccine in newly diagnosed glioma. About the study: V12 came at week 35, V13 at week 47.

Study outcomes and limitations: A vaccine-induced immune response developed in roughly 93% of the patients.

This CDR3 region has 14 residues. Germline V gives CDR1 SQVTM, CDR2 ANQGSEA. J was trimmed by 8 bases and V by 3 bases; bases with no gene match: 6. Time point of the sample: week 35, safety follow-up. Every vaccination contained 300 ug of the mutant IDH1 20-mer peptide and was paired with topical imiquimod. Tumors from donors were new WHO grade 3 or 4 IDH1-mutant astrocytomas with ATRX loss. A word on this clone: Its antigen is not known.

Libraries were prepared by immunoSEQ multiplex PCR; TCRdb keeps only in-frame clonotypes and omits some of them. Of about 54,000 clones in the sample, approximately 81% were seen once. The sequence derives from a woman under 30 with glioma. The sequences come from PBMCs, collected from a glioma patient whose treatment included an IDH1 peptide vaccine. V and J are TRBV29-1 and TRBJ1-4; 10 nucleotides match TRBD1. The CDR3 is CSVDLGQGTEKLFF. DNA for the CDR3: TGCAGCGTTGATCTGGGACAGGGGACGGAAAAACTGTTTTTT.